What follows are 21 T cell receptor beta chains derived from one specimen sequenced in a study of blood T cell repertoires in COVID-19. Sequencing was performed with immunoSEQ multiplex PCR; in TCRdb, only in-frame clones are kept and a portion is missing. The sample yields about 87,000 clones, roughly 76% seen once. Sequencing was carried out using peripheral blood. These receptors all stem from a woman older than 75 with active or convalescent COVID-19.

The chain employs TRBV6-5 and TRBJ1-1; 10 bases map to TRBD1. The length of the CDR3 is 14 residues. CDR1 is MNHEY, CDR2 SVGAGI, per germline. The junction had 4 bases not matched to a gene; V was cut back by 7 bases and J by 2 bases. The CDR3 spells CASIRTGGNTEAFF. The CDR3 coding sequence is TGTGCCAGCATTAGGACAGGGGGAAACACTGAAGCTTTCTTT.

The CDR3 loop is CASSWGQGFDGYTF. As DNA, the CDR3 is TGTGCCAGCAGTTGGGGACAGGGGTTTGATGGCTACACCTTC. The V and J genes are TRBV6-5 and TRBJ1-2; 10 nucleotides match TRBD1. Germline lookup yields CDR1 MNHEY and CDR2 SVGAGI. This CDR3 spans 14 amino acids. V lost 4 bases to trimming and J lost 6 bases; unmatched junction nucleotides: 5.

The rearrangement joins TRBV6-2 or TRBV6-3 to TRBJ2-2; TRBD1 aligns across 7 bases. Germline trimming cut 1 base from V and 4 bases from J; bases unmatched to any gene: 6. Germline V CDR1 and CDR2: MNHEY, SVGEGT. The CDR3 loop spans 16 amino acids. The DNA of the CDR3 is TGTGCCAGCAGTTACTTAGAGGGGGCGCTCACCGGGGAGCTGTTTTTT. It codes for CASSYLEGALTGELFF.

This clone was seen only once. The chain is built from TRBV6-2 or TRBV6-3 and TRBJ2-6; D is unresolved. CDR3 length: 15 residues. V lost 6 bases, J lost 0 bases, and 9 bases lay in between. Germline V gene lookup returns CDR1 MNHEY and CDR2 SVGEGT. CDR3 bases: TGTGCCAGCAGCCGGGCCTCCTCTGGGGCCAACGTCCTGACTTTC. This translates into CASSRASSGANVLTF.

This chain connects TRBV5-1 to TRBJ2-5; TRBD2 matches at 7 bases. The germline V gene encodes CDR1 SGHRS and CDR2 YFSETQ. The CDR3 covers 14 residues. The V segment lost 4 bases and the J segment 5 bases; nucleotides outside the gene matches: 8. CDR3 nucleotides: TGCGCCAGCAGCGGAACGCGTAGCGGGGAGACCCAGTACTTC. This codes for CASSGTRSGETQYF.

The chain employs TRBV2 and TRBJ1-5, with D unresolved. This CDR3 spans 13 amino acids. CDR1 is SNHLY, CDR2 FYNNEI, per germline. V lost 8 bases and J lost 2, with 10 bases in between. The CDR3 DNA follows: TGTGCCAGCCTGGGAGATGGCAATCAGCCCCAGCATTTT. Translation gives CASLGDGNQPQHF.

CDR3 sequence reads: CASSLAEGGGRYGEQFF. CDR3 nucleotide sequence: TGCGCCAGCAGCTTGGCCGAGGGCGGGGGACGCTACGGTGAGCAGTTCTTC. The chain has TRBV5-1 and TRBJ2-1; 7 bases are a match to TRBD2. This CDR3 is built from 17 residues. Germline assignment: CDR1 SGHRS and CDR2 YFSETQ. V trimming: 0 bases; J trimming: 9 bases; junction bases outside the gene matches: 15.

V usage is TRBV7-2 and J usage is TRBJ1-5; 8 bases are a match to TRBD1. The CDR3 runs 15 residues. J gave up 6 bases and V 5 bases, and 9 bases lay outside the gene matches. Germline V gives CDR1 SGHTA, CDR2 FQGNSA. This chain's CDR3 is CASSQWAGGGQPQHF. The CDR3 DNA reads TGTGCCAGCAGCCAGTGGGCAGGGGGCGGTCAGCCCCAGCATTTT.

The chain has TRBV28 and TRBJ1-2; TRBD1 matches 8 bases. The CDR3 loop spans 13 amino acids. Trimming cost V 11 bases and J 2 bases; bases outside gene matches: 7. Germline values: CDR1 MDHEN, CDR2 SYDVKM. In nucleotides, the CDR3 is TGTGCCTCTAGGACAGGGCAAAACTATGGCTACACCTTC. It encodes CASRTGQNYGYTF.

CDR3 DNA sequence: TGTGCCAGCAGTTCCGCCCCGGGACAACCCGAGCAGTACTTC. Amino acids: CASSSAPGQPEQYF. This chain links TRBV6-2 or TRBV6-3 with TRBJ2-7; perhaps TRBD1 as D (6 bases). This CDR3 is built from 14 residues. Per germline, CDR1 MNHEY and CDR2 SVGEGT. The V end was cut by 4 bases, the J end by 6 bases, with 16 bases between.

This clone was seen only a few times. V gene TRBV6-1 combines with J gene TRBJ2-1; possible D gene TRBD1, 6 bases. Between the trimmed V and J ends, which lost 0 bases and 10 bases, there was a span of 19 bases. CDR1 and CDR2 (germline): MNHNS, SASEGT. The CDR3 runs 16 residues. The CDR3 region is CASSEARGTHRREQFF. DNA of the CDR3: TGTGCCAGCAGTGAAGCGCGTGGGACACACCGCAGGGAGCAGTTCTTC.

The chain employs TRBV7-2 and TRBJ2-2, with D maybe TRBD1 (5 bases). The CDR3 is made up of 13 amino acids. CDR1 is SGHTA, CDR2 FQGNSA, per germline. V lost 5 bases, J lost 6 bases, and 10 bases lay in between. The CDR3 loop reads CASSRTTAGELFF. The DNA for the CDR3 is TGTGCCAGCAGCCGAACGACAGCCGGGGAGCTGTTTTTT.

The chain recombines TRBV6-6 with TRBJ1-1, with a weak D call TRBD1 (5 bases). The CDR3 has 15 amino acids. Germline CDR1 reads MNHNY; CDR2 reads SVGAGI (reference sequence). The germline V and J ends were trimmed by 4 bases and 0 bases, with 12 bases remaining between them. The CDR3 nucleotides read TGTGCCAGCAGTTTAGGACACGATCTGAACACTGAAGCTTTCTTT. This gives the protein CASSLGHDLNTEAFF.

This chain links TRBV5-6 with TRBJ2-3; D may be TRBD1 (6 bases). V gave up 5 bases and J gave up 3 bases, with 10 bases separating them. Germline CDR1 reads SGHDT; CDR2 reads YYEEEE. The CDR3 is 13 residues long. The CDR3 is CASRPTGTDTQYF. CDR3 DNA: TGTGCCAGCAGGCCTACAGGGACAGATACGCAGTATTTT. The full variable domain, its missing parts supplied by reference TRBV5-6 and TRBJ2-3, is DAGVTQSPTHLIKTRGQQVTLRCSPKSGHDTVSWYQQALGQGPQFIFQYYEEEERQRGNFPDRFSGHQFPNYSSELNVNALLLGDSALYLCASRPTGTDTQYFGPGTRLTVL.

The table lists this clone with a few counts. V usage is TRBV30 and J usage is TRBJ2-7; D unresolved. The CDR3 is made up of 13 amino acids. The V gene's germline CDR1 is GTSNPN and CDR2 SVGIG (reference sequence). Trimming pared 4 bases from V and 1 base from J, leaving 11 bases between. This chain's CDR3 is CAWKRGQSYEQYF. CDR3 sequence (DNA): TGTGCCTGGAAACGCGGCCAATCCTACGAGCAGTACTTC.

This sequence joins TRBV5-5 and TRBJ2-2, with 10 bases fitting TRBD1. Germline assignment: CDR1 SGHKS and CDR2 YYEKEE (reference sequence). J gave up 5 bases and V 3 bases, and 1 base lay outside the gene matches. This CDR3 contains 14 residues. The CDR3 DNA is TGTGCCAGCAGCTGGGGACAGGGGACCGGGGAGCTGTTTTTT. This gives the protein CASSWGQGTGELFF.

The V call is TRBV23-1, the J call TRBJ1-3; TRBD1 agrees at 9 bases. TRBV23-1 is classed as an ORF, of uncertain function. The ends lost 4 bases at V and 1 base at J; junction bases unmatched: 11. The CDR3 loop spans 18 amino acids. The DNA for the CDR3 is TGCGCCAGCAGTCGGATGGACAGGGGCCTTACTTCTGGAAACACCATATATTTT. This encodes CASSRMDRGLTSGNTIYF.

This rearrangement joins TRBV11-3 to TRBJ2-7; the match to TRBD1 covers 8 bases. CDR1 and CDR2 (germline): SGHNT, YENEEA. The ends lost 1 base at V and 5 bases at J; junction bases unmatched: 13. This CDR3 has 17 residues. The CDR3 reads CASSLGGWSRGQNEQYF. The CDR3 nucleotides are TGTGCCAGCAGCTTAGGAGGGTGGAGCAGGGGGCAGAACGAGCAGTACTTC.

The rearrangement joins TRBV6-1 to TRBJ2-7; TRBD1 might be the D (6 bases). V lost 2 bases and J lost 2, with 10 bases in between. Germline assignment: CDR1 MNHNS and CDR2 SASEGT. The CDR3 spans 14 residues. CDR3: CASSEQGPPYEQYF. Written as DNA, the CDR3 is TGTGCCAGCAGTGAACAGGGGCCCCCCTACGAGCAGTACTTC.

The table lists this clone with a count of one. V is TRBV4-2 and J is TRBJ2-2; D is ambiguous. Trimming took 5 bases from V and 4 from J, leaving 11 bases between them. The CDR3 consists of 14 residues. The germline V gene has CDR1 LGHNA and CDR2 YNFKEQ. Here the CDR3 reads CASSFQVTTGELFF. CDR3 coding DNA: TGTGCCAGCAGCTTCCAGGTAACCACCGGGGAGCTGTTTTTT.

The V and J genes are TRBV2 and TRBJ2-5; 7 bases fit TRBD1. V lost 0 bases and J lost 1; bases outside the gene matches: 2. CDR1 is SNHLY and CDR2 is FYNNEI in the germline V gene. CDR3 length: 15 residues. Here the CDR3 reads CASSEAGTVQETQYF. CDR3 in DNA: TGTGCCAGCAGTGAAGCTGGGACAGTCCAAGAGACCCAGTACTTC.